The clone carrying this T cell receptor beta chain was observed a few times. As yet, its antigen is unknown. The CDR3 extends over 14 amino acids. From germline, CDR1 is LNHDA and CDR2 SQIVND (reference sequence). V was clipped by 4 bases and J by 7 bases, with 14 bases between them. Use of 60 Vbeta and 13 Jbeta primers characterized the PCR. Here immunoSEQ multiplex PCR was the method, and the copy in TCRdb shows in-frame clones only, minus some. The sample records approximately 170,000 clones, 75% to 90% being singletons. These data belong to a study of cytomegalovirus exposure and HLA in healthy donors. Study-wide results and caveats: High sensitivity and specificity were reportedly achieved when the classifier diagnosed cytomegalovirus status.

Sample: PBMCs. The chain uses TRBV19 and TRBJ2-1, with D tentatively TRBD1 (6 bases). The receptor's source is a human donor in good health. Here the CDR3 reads CASSTITGLNEQFF. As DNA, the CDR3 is TGTGCCAGTAGTACGATAACAGGGTTAAATGAGCAGTTCTTC.